These T cell receptor beta chains were read from a single sample in a study of OX40 agonist ivuxolimab in advanced cancers. Repertoires were generated with immunoSEQ multiplex PCR, while TCRdb's copy carries only in-frame clones and drops some. The sample lists about 84,000 clones, 94% occurring once. Material: CD4+ or CD8+ T cells sorted from blood, obtained in a trial of the OX40 agonist ivuxolimab. These receptor sequences come from an adult with an advanced solid tumor such as melanoma, head and neck, liver or kidney cancer. Each CDR3 is given with its conserved first and last residue. Only part of the rows carry a size: once, few, many, or a class if the clone is expanded.

TRBV28 . CASSLGGEQFF
TRBV29-1 . CSVEDYPRDRTYEQYF
TRBV19 . CASSIRDTYEQYF
TRBV4-2 . CASSQDLGRTYEQYF
TRBV4-3 . CASSLTIRYEQYF
TRBV7-8 once CASSDPGQSPYEQYF
TRBV4-2 . CASSQGSSGYNEQFF
TRBV5-3 . CARSRGRTRFWGYTF
TRBV19 . CASKSGESSYEQYF
TRBV18 . CASSPYPRQGAYYGYTF
TRBV6-6 . CASSPRTYNEQFF
TRBV7-9 . CASSSRLGTGELFF
TRBV14 . CASSQGLTTSRFF
TRBV29-1 . CSVAGSGGYTF
TRBV4-3 . CASSQWEGLNTEAFF
TRBV28 . CASSPGTGVQETQYF
TRBV5-5 . CASSLTGGLRTEAFF
TRBV28 few CASSSRTGGQETQYF
TRBV9 . CASSVGGRNTEAFF
TRBV11-2 . CASSRTGTISYEQYF
TRBV9 . CASSGPGGSYNEQFF
TRBV27 . CASSPQGYRDGYTF
TRBV13 . CASSRGASGNTIYF
TRBV7-3 . CASSSDRNTEAFF
TRBV27 . CASKPPGETEAFF
TRBV30 . CAWISRDGYTF
TRBV9 . CASSPLSSNIQYF
TRBV2 . CASSEALYRRYEQYF
TRBV5-4 . CASSLKYDLQSF
TRBV5-6 . CASSLRVRVLAEQYF